The T cell receptor beta chain described here comes from a study of blood T cell repertoires in COVID-19. Study background: Acute and convalescent COVID-19 samples came from the United States, Italy and Spain. Nucleic acid was either cDNA or gDNA, and it came from T cells, B-cell-depleted T cells, or PBMCs.

As handled by the study authors: Amplifying reference gene primers gave estimates of nucleated cell counts. Repertoires were generated with immunoSEQ multiplex PCR, while TCRdb's copy carries only in-frame clones and drops some. The V and J calls and the clone size are those of that table, but D and trimming were determined from the DNA. The table shows roughly 100,000 clones, with roughly 90% occurring only once. A few counts support this clone. The clonotype comes from a human donor in a cohort sampled during active COVID-19. What was sequenced was peripheral blood.

The CDR3 nucleotides read TGTGCCAGCAGTTTATTAAAGGAGGCACGGAGCTATGGCTACACCTTC. Protein: CASSLLKEARSYGYTF. This rearrangement joins TRBV28 to TRBJ1-2, with D unresolved. The V end was cut by 1 base, the J end by 4 bases, with 16 bases between. Germline lookup yields CDR1 MDHEN and CDR2 SYDVKM. The CDR3 contains 16 residues.